These T cell receptor beta chains were read from a single sample in a study of blood T cell repertoires in COVID-19. The repertoire was sequenced with immunoSEQ multiplex PCR; TCRdb's copy has only in-frame clones and lacks some. Here the sample spans hundreds of thousands of clones, about nine tenths being singletons. The source material was PBMCs or T cells enriched from blood (not recorded which). The receptor set was obtained from a man in his fifties who had been exposed to COVID-19. The conserved cysteine and the conserved F or W are not part of the CDR3 here.

cdr3_aa j_call v_call
ASSPGSGGYT TRBJ1-2 TRBV7-3
ASSLQGNTEAF TRBJ1-1 TRBV5-1
AWRLAPFYNEQF TRBJ2-1 TRBV30
ASRTGGDDSPLH TRBJ1-6 TRBV5-4
ASSNRDRGLRGQPQH TRBJ1-5 TRBV19
ASSTTSYEQY TRBJ2-7 TRBV28
ASRPHTPQRAGELF TRBJ2-2 TRBV6-6
ASSSSGTGGYNEQF TRBJ2-1 TRBV7-3
ASGIRGGTADEQY TRBJ2-7 TRBV5-1
ASRASGNTIY TRBJ1-3 TRBV27
ASSLLGERGGQF TRBJ2-1 TRBV9
ASAKGARGNTIY TRBJ1-3 TRBV5-1
ASSLYRAYTQY TRBJ2-3 TRBV5-6
ASSLPAGGTSYNEQF TRBJ2-1 TRBV4-2
ASSPRGRGAKFEAF TRBJ1-1 TRBV5-1
ASESGTGFSGELF TRBJ2-2 TRBV2
ASSQGFGNTIY TRBJ1-3 TRBV3-1/TRBV3-2
ASSIFAGGRAKNTEAF TRBJ1-1 TRBV19
SASPGHEQY TRBJ2-7 TRBV20-1
ASSLSARTGYNSPLH TRBJ1-6 TRBV27
ASSDSRDTNYGYT TRBJ1-2 TRBV6-1
ASSPGQGMNTEAF TRBJ1-1 TRBV7-3
ATTKGQVINTDTQY TRBJ2-3 TRBV24-1
ASSPPGTAGNTIY TRBJ1-3 TRBV18
ATSQVPGLAGAGNEQF TRBJ2-1 TRBV24-1
ASSRNGYGYT TRBJ1-2 TRBV28
ASSSGLAGDSTYNEQF TRBJ2-1 TRBV5-1
ASNGRRDTGELF TRBJ2-2 TRBV10-3
ASSPTGMGEQY TRBJ2-7 TRBV7-3
AWSADRLPSSYNEQF TRBJ2-1 TRBV30
SQQGLAGSGTQY TRBJ2-3 TRBV29-1
ASSTTNQETQY TRBJ2-5 TRBV6-5
ASSLGGRSNQPQH TRBJ1-5 TRBV28
ASSLGTTPRSETQY TRBJ2-5 TRBV3-1/TRBV3-2
ASSLRVGRGGDIQY TRBJ2-4 TRBV5-1
ASSLAETNYGYT TRBJ1-2 TRBV7-8
ASSSTGISGASVV TRBJ1-4 TRBV9
ASNQGWGTEAF TRBJ1-1 TRBV9
ASSLGLTSGAQETQY TRBJ2-5 TRBV11-3
ASSPRGGSGGYT TRBJ1-2 TRBV5-1